This is a list of T cell receptor beta chains from one sample in a study of blood T cell repertoires in COVID-19. Profiling relied on immunoSEQ multiplex PCR, and the TCRdb table lists in-frame clones only, not all of them. The sample records 220,000 or so clones, around 83% being singletons. What was sequenced was peripheral blood. These receptors all stem from a man aged 50-60 years who had recovered from COVID-19. Each CDR3 is given with its conserved first and last residue. D genes are given only for firm matches. Size tells how often a clone was seen (once, few, many) or the class of an expanded clone, and some rows leave it out.

size: NA
J: TRBJ1-2
V: TRBV12-5
D: TRBD1
CDR3: CASGLEVAQGAGEYGYTF
DNA: TGTGCTAGTGGTTTGGAAGTTGCACAGGGGGCGGGGGAGTATGGCTACACCTTC

size: NA
J: TRBJ2-7
V: TRBV7-6
D: TRBD1
CDR3: CASSRETGWHEQYF
DNA: TGTGCCAGCAGCCGAGAGACAGGGTGGCACGAGCAGTACTTC

size: NA
J: TRBJ2-7
V: TRBV27
D: TRBD2
CDR3: CASSSGLAGATPEQYF
DNA: TGTGCCAGCAGTTCGGGACTAGCGGGAGCGACCCCCGAGCAGTACTTC

size: NA
J: TRBJ1-2
V: TRBV19
D: NA
CDR3: CASGLLAYGYTF
DNA: TGTGCCAGCGGACTGCTCGCCTATGGCTACACCTTC

size: NA
J: TRBJ1-4
V: TRBV3-1/TRBV3-2
D: TRBD1
CDR3: CASSPSTVTGVKLFF
DNA: TGTGCCAGCAGCCCAAGCACGGTAACAGGGGTGAAACTGTTTTTT

size: few
J: TRBJ2-1
V: TRBV27
D: TRBD1
CDR3: CASSLSQGSEQFF
DNA: TGTGCCAGCAGTTTGTCACAGGGGAGTGAGCAGTTCTTC

size: NA
J: TRBJ2-7
V: TRBV9
D: NA
CDR3: CAIFSYEQYF
DNA: TGTGCCATCTTCAGCTACGAGCAGTACTTC

size: NA
J: TRBJ1-1
V: TRBV1
D: NA
CDR3: CTSSRRYGEDNTEAFF
DNA: TGCACCAGCAGCCGTCGGTATGGGGAGGATAACACTGAAGCTTTCTTT

size: NA
J: TRBJ1-4
V: TRBV18
D: TRBD1
CDR3: CASSSDRATNEKLFF
DNA: TGTGCCAGCTCATCAGACAGGGCTACTAATGAAAAACTGTTTTTT

size: NA
J: TRBJ1-1
V: TRBV19
D: NA
CDR3: CASSLALRNTEAFF
DNA: TGTGCCAGTAGTCTGGCCCTCAGGAACACTGAAGCTTTCTTT

size: NA
J: TRBJ1-5
V: TRBV6-2/TRBV6-3
D: NA
CDR3: CASSFNRDRQPQHF
DNA: TGTGCCAGCAGCTTTAACAGGGACCGGCAGCCCCAGCATTTT

size: NA
J: TRBJ2-2
V: TRBV4-1
D: TRBD1
CDR3: CASSQQDRVLMAGELFF
DNA: TGCGCCAGCAGCCAACAAGACAGGGTTTTAATGGCCGGGGAGCTGTTTTTT

size: NA
J: TRBJ2-1
V: TRBV9
D: TRBD1
CDR3: CASSVVGQGARNEQFF
DNA: TGTGCCAGCAGCGTAGTGGGGCAGGGGGCGCGGAATGAGCAGTTCTTC

size: NA
J: TRBJ2-3
V: TRBV28
D: TRBD1
CDR3: CASSRRDRGTDTQYF
DNA: TGTGCCAGCAGTCGCCGGGACAGGGGCACAGATACGCAGTATTTT

size: NA
J: TRBJ2-1
V: TRBV12-5
D: TRBD1
CDR3: CASGSGQGWIEQFF
DNA: TGTGCTAGTGGTTCGGGACAGGGGTGGATTGAGCAGTTCTTC

size: few
J: TRBJ2-1
V: TRBV4-2
D: NA
CDR3: CASSQEGREYNEQFF
DNA: TGTGCCAGCAGCCAAGAAGGGCGGGAATACAATGAGCAGTTCTTC

size: once
J: TRBJ2-5
V: TRBV19
D: TRBD1
CDR3: CASSMGQGEETQYF
DNA: TGTGCCAGTAGTATGGGACAGGGGGAAGAGACCCAGTACTTC

size: NA
J: TRBJ2-3
V: TRBV20-1
D: TRBD2
CDR3: CSASRKLLAGNTDTQYF
DNA: TGCAGTGCTAGTCGTAAATTACTAGCGGGAAACACAGATACGCAGTATTTT

size: NA
J: TRBJ2-7
V: TRBV24-1
D: TRBD1
CDR3: CATSDGFQGADEQYF
DNA: TGTGCCACCAGTGATGGTTTCCAGGGGGCAGACGAGCAGTACTTC

size: NA
J: TRBJ2-5
V: TRBV18
D: TRBD1
CDR3: CASSQQGQETQYF
DNA: TGTGCCAGCTCCCAACAGGGGCAAGAGACCCAGTACTTC

size: NA
J: TRBJ2-5
V: TRBV20-1
D: NA
CDR3: CSASFGRAEQETQYF
DNA: TGCAGTGCTAGTTTTGGGCGGGCTGAACAAGAGACCCAGTACTTC

size: few
J: TRBJ1-5
V: TRBV6-6
D: NA
CDR3: CASSYSNDKIKPQHF
DNA: TGTGCCAGCAGTTACTCGAATGACAAAATTAAGCCCCAGCATTTT

size: NA
J: TRBJ1-2
V: TRBV27
D: TRBD1
CDR3: CASSPQQGGYGYTF
DNA: TGTGCCAGCAGTCCGCAACAGGGGGGTTATGGCTACACCTTC

size: NA
J: TRBJ2-5
V: TRBV12-2
D: NA
CDR3: CASRQPRGQETQYF
DNA: TGTGCAAGTCGACAACCTAGAGGGCAAGAGACCCAGTACTTC

size: NA
J: TRBJ1-1
V: TRBV6-5
D: TRBD1
CDR3: CASTRSRDRGIEAFF
DNA: TGTGCCAGCACGAGATCCCGGGACAGGGGGATTGAAGCTTTCTTT

size: NA
J: TRBJ2-2
V: TRBV15
D: TRBD2
CDR3: CATSPGASGRAGELFF
DNA: TGTGCCACCAGCCCTGGGGCTAGCGGGAGAGCCGGGGAGCTGTTTTTT